This T cell receptor beta chain appears in the sequencing data of a study of T cells in Graves' hyperthyroidism and ophthalmopathy. J was trimmed by 0 bases and V by 4 bases; bases with no gene match: 6. Germline V CDR1 and CDR2: ENHRY, SYGVKD. There are 15 residues in the CDR3. TCR beta CDR3 regions were amplified from RNA. HTBI primers were used for first-round RT-PCR of the TCR CDR3. TCRdb analysed the multiplex PCR reads with MiXCR anew, one entry per CDR3 protein. The sample has a few hundred thousand distinct CDR3 sequences; roughly 21% are singletons. The sample holds many counts of this clonotype. Isolation of PBMCs was performed on around 9.8 ml fresh peripheral blood.

The chain joins TRBV10-3 to TRBJ2-7; 7 nucleotides match TRBD1. Specimen: blood. This sequence was found in a woman between 45 and 60 years old with Graves' hyperthyroidism. As DNA, the CDR3 is TGTGCCATCAGTGGCGGTACAGGGGCCTCCTACGAGCAGTACTTC. It codes for CAISGGTGASYEQYF.